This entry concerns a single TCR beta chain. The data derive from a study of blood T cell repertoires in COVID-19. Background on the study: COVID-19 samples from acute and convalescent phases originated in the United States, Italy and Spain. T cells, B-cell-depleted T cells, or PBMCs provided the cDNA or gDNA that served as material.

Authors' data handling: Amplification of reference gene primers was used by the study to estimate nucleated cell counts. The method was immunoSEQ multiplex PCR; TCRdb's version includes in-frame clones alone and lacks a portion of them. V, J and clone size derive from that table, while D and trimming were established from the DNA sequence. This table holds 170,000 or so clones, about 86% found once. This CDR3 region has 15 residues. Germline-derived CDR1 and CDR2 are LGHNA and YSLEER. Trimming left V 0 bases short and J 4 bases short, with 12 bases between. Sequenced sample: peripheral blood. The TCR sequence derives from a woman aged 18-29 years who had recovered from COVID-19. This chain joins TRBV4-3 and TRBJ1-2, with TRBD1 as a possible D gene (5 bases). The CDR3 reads CASSQDHGGSYGYTF. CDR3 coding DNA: TGCGCCAGCAGCCAAGATCACGGGGGAAGCTATGGCTACACCTTC.